This T cell receptor beta chain appears in the sequencing data of a study of OX40 agonist ivuxolimab in advanced cancers. In germline, CDR1 is SGHRS, CDR2 YFSETQ. The germline V and J ends were trimmed by 1 base and 8 bases, with 18 bases remaining between them. The CDR3 loop spans 15 amino acids. Autoimmune disease history or systemic immunosuppression meant exclusion. At baseline, cycle 4 day 1, and cycle 7 day 1, blood was sampled. Method: immunoSEQ multiplex PCR; TCRdb's copy keeps in-frame clones and lacks some. Altogether around 70,000 clones are present, roughly 80% being singletons, with the ten largest covering about 5%.

This receptor was obtained from an adult with an advanced solid tumor such as melanoma, head and neck, liver or kidney cancer. The V call is TRBV5-1, the J call TRBJ1-2; D uncertain. The starting material was CD4+ or CD8+ T cells sorted from blood, obtained in a trial of the OX40 agonist ivuxolimab. The CDR3 sequence: CASSLNAEISMGYTF. The CDR3 DNA reads as TGCGCCAGCAGCTTGAATGCGGAAATCAGTATGGGCTACACCTTC.